This T cell receptor (beta chain) originates from a study of blood T cells in healthy people across ages. CDR3 size: 14 residues. V was cut by 7 bases and J by 3 bases, with 13 bases left in between. The sample holds many counts of this clonotype. The use of a sample-barcoded 5' primer and a J-beta primer mix characterized a second PCR of 7 to 11 cycles. Each CDR3 protein is one row after TCRdb ran MiXCR on the 5' RACE reads. Of approximately 900,000 distinct CDR3 sequences listed, 25% to 35% are singletons. The sample also formed part of further work on T cells of mothers and their children.

The V gene is TRBV12-3 or TRBV12-4, the J gene TRBJ2-1; D perhaps matches TRBD2 (6 bases). The receptor was isolated from a woman between 40 and 55 years old in good health. Sequenced sample: blood. CDR3 nucleotides: TGTGCCAGCACCCCGGGACTGAGCTACAATGAGCAGTTCTTC. Residues: CASTPGLSYNEQFF.